This TCR beta chain was captured in a study of shared clonotypes between healthy human individuals. Assay execution took place at the deep level. Sequencing used immunoSEQ multiplex PCR; TCRdb keeps in-frame clones, though not all of them. The sample lists fewer than 400,000 clones; less than 85% were seen once. The CD4+ fraction was divided into a CD45RA+ naive subset and a CD45RA-negative memory subset. The length of the CDR3 is 12 residues. Germline assignment: CDR1 MDHEN and CDR2 SYDVKM. V was trimmed by 10 bases and J by 7 bases, leaving 16 bases between them. The sequenced sample was memory CD4+ T cells sorted from blood. Regarding subset: CD45RA-negative fraction. This sequence originates from a man younger than 45 in good health. The V gene is TRBV28, the J gene TRBJ2-5, with D perhaps TRBD1 (6 bases). This CDR3 reads CATKLTGSTQYF. CDR3 DNA sequence: TGTGCCACCAAATTGACAGGCTCGACCCAGTACTTC. Filled out from reference TRBV28 and TRBJ2-5, the complete variable domain reads DVKVTQSSRYLVKRTGEKVFLECVQDMDHENMFWYRQDPGLGLRLIYFSYDVKMKEKGDIPEGYSVSREKKERFSLILESASTNQTSMYLCATKLTGSTQYFGPGTRLLVL.